The rows below give T cell receptor beta chains drawn from one sample of a study of T-cell reconstitution after alpha-beta-depleted transplantation in children. One entry per CDR3 protein, called by TCRdb with MiXCR from the PCR reads. The sample includes roughly 200,000 distinct CDR3 sequences, roughly 7.5% of them seen just once. The material sequenced was PBMCs from the stem cell graft donor, taken from the stem cell graft. Receptor source: a human donor who donated a stem cell graft to a child with Wiskott-Aldrich syndrome. CDR3s include the opening cysteine and the closing phenylalanine or tryptophan. The order of the fields is J gene, V gene, CDR3 protein.

TRBJ1-5 | TRBV7-8 | CASSLATWISNQPQHF
TRBJ1-3 | TRBV30 | CACSRGSGNTIYF
TRBJ2-5 | TRBV5-5 | CAGSRTAQETQYF
TRBJ2-1 | TRBV18 | CASSPGTSSIEQFF
TRBJ1-5 | TRBV15 | CATSRGGRGGNQPQHF
TRBJ2-1 | TRBV29-1 | CSVAGKLYNEQFF
TRBJ1-1 | TRBV5-1 | CASSLGTGRTEAFF
TRBJ2-1 | TRBV9 | CASSVADLAGSEFF
TRBJ2-5 | TRBV5-1 | CASSKQPGQQETQYF
TRBJ2-1 | TRBV12-3/TRBV12-4 | CASSIFRQIQFF
TRBJ1-5 | TRBV20-1 | CSARSTKRGQPQHF
TRBJ2-3 | TRBV5-6 | CASSLAGTSGPRTQYF
TRBJ2-1 | TRBV5-1 | CASSLLRNEQFF
TRBJ1-4 | TRBV18 | CASSPLVKTPEKLFF
TRBJ2-2 | TRBV20-1 | CSARDTRLEYTGELFF
TRBJ1-5 | TRBV7-8 | CASSSGQGNQPQHF
TRBJ2-2 | TRBV28 | CASSRYGELFF
TRBJ2-7 | TRBV6-1 | CASTPTGAIYEQYF
TRBJ1-1 | TRBV28 | CASSPSADRDWNTEAFF
TRBJ2-6 | TRBV12-3/TRBV12-4 | CASSPSGVRANVLTF
TRBJ2-3 | TRBV18 | CASSPQGATSTDTQYF
TRBJ1-5 | TRBV20-1 | CSASPAGARQPQHF